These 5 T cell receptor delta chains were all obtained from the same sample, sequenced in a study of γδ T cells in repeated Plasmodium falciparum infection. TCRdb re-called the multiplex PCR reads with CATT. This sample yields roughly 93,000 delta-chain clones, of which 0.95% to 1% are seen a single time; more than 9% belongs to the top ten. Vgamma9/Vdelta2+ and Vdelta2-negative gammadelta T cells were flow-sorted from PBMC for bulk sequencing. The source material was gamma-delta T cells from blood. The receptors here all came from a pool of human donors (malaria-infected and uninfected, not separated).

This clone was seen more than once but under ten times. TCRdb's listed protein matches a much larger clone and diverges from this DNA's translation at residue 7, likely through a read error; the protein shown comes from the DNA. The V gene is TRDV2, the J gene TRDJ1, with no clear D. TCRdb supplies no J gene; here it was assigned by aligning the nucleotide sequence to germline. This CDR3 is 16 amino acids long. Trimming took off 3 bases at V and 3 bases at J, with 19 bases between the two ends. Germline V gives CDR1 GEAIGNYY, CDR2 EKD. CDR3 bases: TGTGCCTGTGACCAATGCTGCCCCTCCAAGCCCGATAAACTCATCTTT. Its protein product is CACDQCCPSKPDKLIF.

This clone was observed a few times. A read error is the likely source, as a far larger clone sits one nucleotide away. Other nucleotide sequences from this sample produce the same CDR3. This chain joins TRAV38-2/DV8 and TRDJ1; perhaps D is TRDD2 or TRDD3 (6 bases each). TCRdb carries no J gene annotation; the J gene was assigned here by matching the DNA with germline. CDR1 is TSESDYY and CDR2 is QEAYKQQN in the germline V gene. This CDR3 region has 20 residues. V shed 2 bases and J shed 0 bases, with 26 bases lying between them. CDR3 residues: CAYRRGNPTRGDLYTDKLIF. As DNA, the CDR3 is TGTGCTTATAGGAGGGGGAATCCTACGAGGGGGGACTTGTACACCGATAAACTCATCTTT.

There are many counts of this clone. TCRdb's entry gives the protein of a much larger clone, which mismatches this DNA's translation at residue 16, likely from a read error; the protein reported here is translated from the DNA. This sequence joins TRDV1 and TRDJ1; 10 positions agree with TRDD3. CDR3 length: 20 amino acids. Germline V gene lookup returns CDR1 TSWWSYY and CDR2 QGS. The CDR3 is CALGAFRRDWGIPSTVKLIF. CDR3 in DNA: TGTGCTCTTGGGGCTTTCCGGCGGGACTGGGGGATTCCAAGCACCGTTAAACTCATCTTT.

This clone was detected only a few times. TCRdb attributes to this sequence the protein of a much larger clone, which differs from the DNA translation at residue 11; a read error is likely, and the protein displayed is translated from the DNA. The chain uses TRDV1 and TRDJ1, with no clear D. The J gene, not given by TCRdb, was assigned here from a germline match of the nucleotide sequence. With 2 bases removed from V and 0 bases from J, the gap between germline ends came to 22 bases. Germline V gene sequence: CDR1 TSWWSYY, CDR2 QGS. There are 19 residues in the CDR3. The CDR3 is CALGEKEGRLDSYTDKLIF. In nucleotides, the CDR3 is TGTGCTCTTGGGGAAAAAGAGGGGCGTCTAGACTCTTACACCGATAAACTCATCTTT.

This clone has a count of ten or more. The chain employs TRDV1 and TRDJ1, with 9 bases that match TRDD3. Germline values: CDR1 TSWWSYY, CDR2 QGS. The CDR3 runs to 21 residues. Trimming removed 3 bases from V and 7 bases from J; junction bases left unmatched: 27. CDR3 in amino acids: CALGEGAPSWYWGTSQGKLIF. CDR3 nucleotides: TGTGCTCTTGGGGAGGGGGCCCCCTCGTGGTACTGGGGGACATCGCAGGGTAAACTCATCTTT.